These 4 T cell receptor beta chains share one sample of origin, sequenced in a study of T cells in Graves' hyperthyroidism and ophthalmopathy. TCR beta CDR3 regions were amplified from RNA transcripts. TCR CDR3 underwent first-round RT-PCR with the HTBI primer set. MiXCR, applied by TCRdb to the multiplex PCR reads, yields one record per CDR3 protein. The data show some 550,000 distinct CDR3 sequences, 16% seen once. The sequenced sample was blood. The receptors shown here come from a middle-aged woman with Graves' ophthalmopathy.

This clonotype has ten or more counts. This chain links TRBV3-1 with TRBJ2-5; 8 nucleotides align to TRBD2. The CDR3 runs 13 residues. The trim removed 3 bases at V and 3 bases at J, leaving 0 bases unmatched. CDR1 is LGHDT, CDR2 YNNKEL, per germline (reference sequence). This CDR3 is CASSHSGEETQYF. The CDR3 bases are TGTGCCAGCAGCCATAGCGGGGAAGAGACCCAGTACTTC.

This clonotype was recorded a few times. The chain joins TRBV7-3 to TRBJ2-2; 9 nucleotides match TRBD1. Germline CDR1 SGHTA, CDR2 FQGTGA. This CDR3 has 15 amino acids. J lost 5 bases, V lost 5 bases, and 6 bases had no gene match. The CDR3 sequence is CASSPTGGGTGELFF. The DNA for the CDR3 is TGTGCCAGCAGCCCGACAGGGGGGGGAACCGGGGAGCTGTTTTTT.

This clonotype was detected many times. The chain recombines TRBV28 with TRBJ2-7; the D call may be TRBD1 or TRBD2 (5 bases each). Germline assignment: CDR1 MDHEN and CDR2 SYDVKM. Between the trimmed V and J ends, which lost 3 bases and 3 bases, there was a span of 9 bases. CDR3 length: 13 amino acids. CDR3 in DNA: TGTGCCAGCAGTTTGGGGACGAACTACGAGCAGTACTTC. It yields the protein CASSLGTNYEQYF.

The chain couples TRBV5-1 to TRBJ2-7; TRBD1 matches at 12 bases. This CDR3 spans 17 amino acids. Trimming at V came to 4 bases and at J to 0 bases, leaving 8 bases not matched to a gene. Germline CDR1 reads SGHRS; CDR2 reads YFSETQ. CDR3 nucleotide sequence: TGCGCCAGCAGCCCCGGACCGGGACAGGGGGCCTCCTACGAGCAGTACTTC. Amino acids: CASSPGPGQGASYEQYF.